Following are 18 T cell receptor beta chains from one sample sequenced in a study of T cell responses to AZD1222 COVID-19 vaccine. Assay used: immunoSEQ multiplex PCR; TCRdb lists only in-frame clones, some missing. The data hold some 150,000 clones, with 85% to 95% observed a single time. Sequenced here: peripheral blood, sampled 28 days after the second AZD1222 dose. The origin of the receptors is an adult who received the AZD1222 COVID-19 vaccine.

This clone was counted a single time. This rearrangement joins TRBV7-8 to TRBJ1-5, with D possibly TRBD1 on 5 matching bases. The CDR3 runs 16 residues. The germline V gene has CDR1 SGHVS and CDR2 FQNEAQ. V lost 5 bases and J 7 bases, leaving 21 bases between the germline ends. The CDR3 nucleotides read TGTGCCAGCAGCGATCATGTCCGGGGGAAGATGCAGCCCCAGCATTTT. It codes for CASSDHVRGKMQPQHF. Variable domain in full (rest from reference TRBV7-8 and TRBJ1-5): GAGVSQSPRYKVAKRGQDVALRCDPISGHVSLFWYQQALGQGPEFLTYFQNEAQLDKSGLPSDRFFAERPEGSVSTLKIQRTQQEDSAVYLCASSDHVRGKMQPQHFGDGTRLSIL.

V gene TRBV7-9 combines with J gene TRBJ2-3; D is ambiguous. The germline V and J ends were trimmed by 0 bases and 0 bases, with 10 bases remaining between them. The germline V gene encodes CDR1 SEHNR and CDR2 FQNEAQ (reference sequence). This CDR3 comprises 16 residues. In DNA, the CDR3 is TGTGCCAGCAGCTTAGCGGCTAGGGCTAGCACAGATACGCAGTATTTT. Protein: CASSLAARASTDTQYF.

The CDR3: CSASPRASYEQYF. CDR3 in DNA: TGCAGTGCTAGTCCCAGGGCCTCCTACGAGCAGTACTTC. The chain has TRBV20-1 and TRBJ2-7; D is possibly TRBD1 (5 bases). This CDR3 is 13 amino acids long. Germline lookup yields CDR1 DFQATT and CDR2 SNEGSKA (reference sequence). V gave up 3 bases and J gave up 0 bases, with 9 bases separating them.

The chain links TRBV6-6 to TRBJ2-7; possibly TRBD2 for D (5 bases). Trimming took off 2 bases at V and 2 bases at J, with 10 bases between the two ends. Per germline, CDR1 MNHNY and CDR2 SVGAGI (reference sequence). The CDR3 is made up of 14 amino acids. The CDR3 protein is CASSYGLATYEQYF. The DNA of the CDR3 is TGTGCCAGCAGTTACGGCCTAGCAACCTACGAGCAGTACTTC.

V usage is TRBV5-1 and J usage is TRBJ1-4; a possible D gene is TRBD1 (6 bases). Between the trimmed V and J ends, which lost 0 bases and 8 bases, there was a span of 14 bases. CDR3 length: 15 amino acids. Germline V gives CDR1 SGHRS, CDR2 YFSETQ. CDR3 sequence: CASSLGARGSEKLFF. CDR3 in DNA: TGCGCCAGCAGCTTGGGGGCTAGGGGGAGCGAAAAACTGTTTTTT.

The chain joins TRBV5-1 to TRBJ1-2; a weak D match, TRBD1 (5 bases). The V gene lost 0 bases and the J gene lost 4 bases, with 13 bases spanning the gap. This CDR3 contains 15 residues. Germline lookup yields CDR1 SGHRS and CDR2 YFSETQ. The CDR3 sequence: CASSLAGGLGYGYTF. The CDR3 nucleotides are TGCGCCAGCAGCTTGGCCGGGGGTCTCGGCTATGGCTACACCTTC.

This clone was counted a few times. This chain uses TRBV5-1 with TRBJ2-2; D not resolved. CDR1 and CDR2 (germline): SGHRS, YFSETQ. V was cut by 0 bases and J by 0 bases, with 6 bases left in between. This CDR3 is built from 15 residues. In DNA form, the CDR3 reads TGCGCCAGCAGCTTGGACCCAACGAACACCGGGGAGCTGTTTTTT. Translated, it gives CASSLDPTNTGELFF. Complete variable domain (other parts from reference TRBV5-1 and TRBJ2-2): KAGVTQTPRYLIKTRGQQVTLSCSPISGHRSVSWYQQTPGQGLQFLFEYFSETQRNKGNFPGRFSGRQFSNSRSEMNVSTLELGDSALYLCASSLDPTNTGELFFGEGSRLTVL.

The rearrangement uses TRBV6-5 and TRBJ2-2; 8 bases agree with TRBD1. Looked up from germline, CDR1 is MNHEY and CDR2 is SVGAGI. The CDR3 sequence is 15 residues long. The ends lost 4 bases at V and 3 bases at J; junction bases unmatched: 4. As DNA, the CDR3 is TGTGCCAGCAGTTTGAGGACAGGGTACACCGGGGAGCTGTTTTTT. Translated: CASSLRTGYTGELFF.

This clone was seen once. This sequence joins TRBV6-5 and TRBJ2-7, with unresolved D. The V gene lost 6 bases and the J gene lost 0 bases, with 15 bases spanning the gap. The germline CDR1 and CDR2 sequences are MNHEY and SVGAGI. CDR3 length: 15 amino acids. In DNA, the CDR3 is TGTGCCAGCAGCCGACCTAGGTCAGCCTCCTACGAGCAGTACTTC. Protein sequence: CASSRPRSASYEQYF.

The V and J genes are TRBV9 and TRBJ2-1; the D gene could be TRBD1 or TRBD2 (5 bases each). V was trimmed by 3 bases and J by 4 bases, leaving 8 bases between them. The germline gives CDR1 SGDLS, CDR2 YYNGEE. This CDR3 has 13 residues. The CDR3 DNA is TGTGCCAGCAGCGCCGGGACGTACAATGAGCAGTTCTTC. Translation: CASSAGTYNEQFF.

The chain joins TRBV5-1 to TRBJ1-2; the match to TRBD1 covers 12 bases. CDR1 and CDR2 from the germline V gene are SGHRS and YFSETQ. Germline trimming cut 3 bases from V and 6 bases from J; bases unmatched to any gene: 0. CDR3 length: 13 residues. This CDR3 reads CASSWDRGHGYTF. The DNA of the CDR3 is TGCGCCAGCAGCTGGGACAGGGGGCATGGCTACACCTTC.

The rearrangement joins TRBV24-1 to TRBJ1-1; D gene unclear. The CDR3 extends over 13 amino acids. Looked up from germline, CDR1 is KGHDR and CDR2 is SFDVKD. V gave up 2 bases and J gave up 2 bases, with 5 bases separating them. The CDR3 loop reads CATSDSYNTEAFF. Written as DNA, the CDR3 is TGTGCCACCAGTGATTCGTATAACACTGAAGCTTTCTTT.

DNA for the CDR3: TGCGCCAGCAGCCAAGGCGCCGGGACTAGCGATTACGAGCAGTACTTC. This sequence encodes CASSQGAGTSDYEQYF. This chain connects TRBV4-1 to TRBJ2-7; 10 bases align to TRBD2. In germline, CDR1 is MGHRA, CDR2 YSYEKL. There are 16 residues in the CDR3. The junction had 7 bases not matched to a gene; V was cut back by 1 base and J by 4 bases.

This sequence joins TRBV6-5 and TRBJ1-6; 7 bases are shared with TRBD1. This CDR3 has 12 residues. V shed 8 bases, J shed 13 bases, and the junction held 8 bases outside the gene matches. The germline CDR1 and CDR2 sequences are MNHEY and SVGAGI. The CDR3: CASVRDSWPLHF. DNA for the CDR3: TGTGCCAGCGTCCGGGACAGTTGGCCCCTCCACTTT.

The chain is built from TRBV18 and TRBJ2-2; D ambiguous. V was shortened by 2 bases and J by 5 bases, with 6 bases between the two germline ends. This CDR3 is built from 13 residues. The germline V gene encodes CDR1 KGHSH and CDR2 LQKENI. The CDR3 protein is CASSPWGTGELFF. CDR3 bases: TGTGCCAGCTCACCATGGGGAACCGGGGAGCTGTTTTTT. Full variable domain (remainder filled in from reference TRBV18 and TRBJ2-2): NAGVMQNPRHLVRRRGQEARLRCSPMKGHSHVYWYRQLPEEGLKFMVYLQKENIIDESGMPKERFSAEFPKEGPSILRIQQVVRGDSAAYFCASSPWGTGELFFGEGSRLTVL.

The chain employs TRBV5-6 and TRBJ1-4, with unresolved D. Trimming cost V 1 base and J 4 bases, with 11 bases left between them. In germline, CDR1 is SGHDT, CDR2 YYEEEE. The length of the CDR3 is 15 residues. The CDR3 DNA reads TGTGCCAGCAGCTTGTCAGGTGACGGTAATGAAAAACTGTTTTTT. This gives the protein CASSLSGDGNEKLFF.

This rearrangement joins TRBV4-1 to TRBJ1-4; D is uncertain. Germline V lookup: CDR1 MGHRA, CDR2 YSYEKL. This CDR3 has 13 residues. V shed 0 bases and J shed 10 bases, with 9 bases lying between them. DNA for the CDR3: TGCGCCAGCAGCCAAGATAAGGGAGGAAAACTGTTTTTT. Translated: CASSQDKGGKLFF.

This clone was seen just once. The chain employs TRBV14 and TRBJ1-6; no firm D call. V was shortened by 3 bases and J by 12 bases, with 9 bases between the two germline ends. Germline CDR1 reads SGHDN; CDR2 reads FVKESK. The CDR3 spans 12 residues. CDR3 region: CASSHGLQPLHF. CDR3 nucleotide sequence: TGTGCCAGCAGCCATGGGCTCCAACCCCTCCACTTT.